This is a list of T cell receptor beta chains from one sample in a study of patients and donors after allogeneic stem cell transplantation. TCRdb re-analysed the RT-PCR reads in MiXCR, keeping a single row per CDR3 protein. In the table there are 400,000 to 500,000 distinct CDR3 sequences, 16% of which are singletons. Sequenced: blood, either unsorted or a sorted T cell fraction (not recorded which). These receptors were taken from a human donor who was either an allogeneic HSCT recipient or a stem cell or donor lymphocyte infusion donor (not recorded which). It is not recorded whose cells these are; they may come from a transplant donor. CDR3s include the opening cysteine and the closing phenylalanine or tryptophan. The D gene is left open where the match is weak. The listing skips clone size in some rows; elsewhere it reads once, few, many or a size class.

clone_size	v_call	cdr3_length	d_call	j_call	cdr3_aa
once	TRBV6-5	15	.	TRBJ1-1	CASSSTGTKNTEAFF
many	TRBV24-1	14	TRBD1	TRBJ2-3	CATSDDRAGDTQYF
few	TRBV9	13	.	TRBJ2-2	CASSVDVGRELFF
few	TRBV5-1	17	.	TRBJ1-3	CASSLGSGGSSGNTIYF
.	TRBV19	16	.	TRBJ2-3	CASSIVPGPSTDTQYF
.	TRBV19	16	.	TRBJ2-2	CASSIDRSAVTGELFF
.	TRBV28	14	TRBD1	TRBJ1-2	CASSFGQANYGYTF
.	TRBV6-6	13	TRBD1	TRBJ1-1	CASQGQGAAEAFF
.	TRBV24-1	15	.	TRBJ2-2	CATRESDRNTGELFF
few	TRBV15	14	.	TRBJ2-3	CATSRERSTDTQYF
few	TRBV6-1	14	TRBD1	TRBJ2-7	CASSHRGTSYEQYF
many	TRBV4-2	17	.	TRBJ2-7	CASSQDRSASDSYEQYF
few	TRBV5-1	14	.	TRBJ2-2	CASSWLGDTGELFF
.	TRBV15	15	.	TRBJ2-5	CATSLPRYREETQYF
few	TRBV11-3	15	TRBD1	TRBJ2-2	CASSRDRGDTGELFF
.	TRBV7-2	13	.	TRBJ2-5	CASARPMGETQYF
.	TRBV20-1	14	.	TRBJ2-1	CSAPGSPSYNEQFF
.	TRBV10-3	17	.	TRBJ2-2	CAPRLGLAKSNTGELFF
.	TRBV6-2/TRBV6-3	14	.	TRBJ2-5	CASSYFRIQETQYF
many	TRBV12-3/TRBV12-4	12	.	TRBJ2-2	CASSPGSGELFF
.	TRBV4-2	15	.	TRBJ2-5	CASSPDLREPETQYF
.	TRBV12-3/TRBV12-4	15	.	TRBJ2-7	CASSLLGTTAYEQYF
few	TRBV18	15	.	TRBJ2-7	CASSPIGPPNYEQYF
many	TRBV10-3	14	.	TRBJ2-7	CAISESGGRYEQYF
.	TRBV7-2	13	.	TRBJ1-3	CASSLIPGNTIYF
once	TRBV14	14	.	TRBJ2-7	CASSSWTDFYEQYF
many	TRBV20-1	14	TRBD1	TRBJ1-6	CSARDGQGDSPLHF
.	TRBV7-9	12	.	TRBJ1-5	CASSLGVHPKHF
.	TRBV20-1	13	.	TRBJ1-4	CSARGTMNEKLFF
.	TRBV18	16	.	TRBJ2-1	CASSPPPQGILNEQFF
.	TRBV3-1	15	.	TRBJ1-2	CASSPTPGSLNGYTF
.	TRBV4-2	15	.	TRBJ1-6	CASSQDVRGNSPLHF
.	TRBV6-5	13	.	TRBJ2-7	CASSYSSPYEQYF
.	TRBV7-8	14	.	TRBJ2-5	CASSLARGPWTQYF
few	TRBV7-8	11	.	TRBJ1-3	CASSMGNTIYF
.	TRBV10-3	14	TRBD1	TRBJ1-5	CAIRRTGDNQPQHF
few	TRBV4-3	17	.	TRBJ1-1	CASSQDIDSWRVTEAFF
few	TRBV9	16	TRBD2	TRBJ2-5	CASSDNLAVGEETQYF
few	TRBV7-8	14	.	TRBJ1-1	CASSLQQGWTEAFF
.	TRBV7-9	15	.	TRBJ2-7	CASSLRQGSSYEQYF